Presented here are 27 T cell receptor beta chains from one specimen sequenced in a study of CD4 and CD8 cells across lung adenocarcinoma regions. TCRdb reprocessed the PCR reads with MiXCR, giving one entry per CDR3 protein. The table includes fewer than 20,000 distinct CDR3 sequences, roughly half detected once. The sequenced sample was CD8+ T cells from the center of a lung tumor. These receptors all stem from a female donor with lung adenocarcinoma. The CD4 and CD8 labels of this study may be unreliable.

This chain connects TRBV4-3 to TRBJ1-2, with 8 bases aligning to TRBD1. This CDR3 is 15 amino acids long. Germline V CDR1 and CDR2: LGHNA, YSLEER. The V gene end was trimmed by 4 bases and the J gene end by 7 bases; junction bases not matched to a gene: 11. This chain's CDR3 is CASSRDQGARSGYTF. In DNA, the CDR3 is TGCGCCAGCAGCCGAGATCAGGGGGCTAGGTCTGGCTACACCTTC.

The CDR3 bases are TGTGCCAGCAGCGTAGGGGTGACAGGGGCCCACGAGCAGTACTTC. Encoded protein: CASSVGVTGAHEQYF. The genes are TRBV9 and TRBJ2-1; 8 bases fit TRBD1. The end of the DNA is better explained by TRBJ2-7, so the J call may be wrong. The CDR3 has 15 amino acids. Germline V gene lookup returns CDR1 SGDLS and CDR2 YYNGEE.

This sequence joins TRBV6-1 and TRBJ2-5; D is unresolved. The germline CDR1 and CDR2 sequences are MNHNS and SASEGT. Between the trimmed V and J ends, which lost 2 bases and 11 bases, there was a span of 12 bases. CDR3 length: 12 amino acids. In DNA form, the CDR3 reads TGTGCCAGCAGTGAACTGAGTTTGGGGCAGTACTTC. Its protein product is CASSELSLGQYF.

The table lists this clonotype with a count of one. Mismatch with germline at one junction end may stem from a read error. The chain carries TRBV11-2 and TRBJ2-4, with D unclear. The CDR3 runs 12 residues. CDR1 SGHAT and CDR2 FQNNGV come from the germline V gene. Here the CDR3 reads CASSLVPDTQYF. The DNA for the CDR3 is TGTGCCAGCAGCTTAGTCCCAGATACGCAGTATTTC.

At least ten counts were recorded for this clonotype. The genes are TRBV6-5 and TRBJ2-3, with TRBD2 identical over 10 bases. Germline loops: CDR1 MNHEY, CDR2 SVGAGI. V trimming: 4 bases; J trimming: 2 bases; junction bases outside the gene matches: 3. This CDR3 spans 15 amino acids. The CDR3 protein is CASSLAGGFTDTQYF. The DNA of the CDR3 is TGTGCCAGCAGTTTAGCGGGGGGATTCACAGATACGCAGTATTTT.

The V gene is TRBV6-2 or TRBV6-3, the J gene TRBJ1-5; D is unresolved. Germline V CDR1 and CDR2: MNHEY, SVGEGT. CDR3 length equals 15 residues. V shed 2 bases and J shed 1 base, with 9 bases lying between them. The CDR3 bases are TGTGCCAGCAGTTACGGGGATGTCAGCAATCAGCCCCAGCATTTT. It specifies CASSYGDVSNQPQHF.

This clonotype has ten or more counts. A clone one base away is much larger, so this may be a read error. The CDR3 nucleotides are TGTGCCAGCAGCTTAGGGGTCGGGGGCCTCAATGAGCAGTACTTC. Translated, it gives CASSLGVGGLNEQYF. V and J are TRBV7-2 and TRBJ2-1; either TRBD1 or TRBD2 may fit D (6 bases each). Gene TRBJ2-7 matches the end of the DNA better, so the J call may be wrong. Germline V gene data show CDR1 as SGHTA and CDR2 as FQGNSA. CDR3 size: 15 residues.

A word on this clonotype: In this CDR3 the conserved last residue, phenylalanine or tryptophan, is missing, so a read error is likely. The DNA is left out, because the CDR3 cannot be placed on it with certainty; the CDR3 is given as TCRdb lists it. The chain is built from TRBV4-1 and TRBJ2-1; TRBD1, the D gene given by the table, was not confirmed from the DNA. Germline CDR1 MGHRA, CDR2 YSYEKL. The CDR3 spans 20 residues, counting both ends. Here the CDR3 reads CASSQDTALQSHRFPVQKLS.

In nucleotides, the CDR3 is TGTGCCAGCAGTCCCTCGACAGGGGTTGCCGGGGAGCTGTTTTTT. Residues: CASSPSTGVAGELFF. The V gene is TRBV27, the J gene TRBJ2-2; 8 bases agree with TRBD1. Trimming removed 5 bases from V and 6 bases from J; junction bases left unmatched: 8. The germline V gene has CDR1 MNHEY and CDR2 SMNVEV (reference sequence). The length of the CDR3 is 15 residues.

The genes are TRBV6-5 and TRBJ1-2; D gene ambiguous. V was clipped by 0 bases and J by 1 base, with 12 bases between them. This CDR3 is 16 amino acids long. Germline CDR1 and CDR2: MNHEY and SVGAGI. The chain's CDR3 is CASSYSPGRSNYGYTF. The CDR3 DNA follows: TGTGCCAGCAGTTACTCGCCCGGGCGGAGTAACTATGGCTACACCTTC.

Turning to this clonotype: The CDR3 carries no conserved terminal phenylalanine or tryptophan, so it likely arises from a read error. Because the CDR3's place on the DNA is in doubt, the DNA is left out and the CDR3 is given as listed by TCRdb. This rearrangement joins TRBV27 to TRBJ2-3; the D segment call TRBD2 is taken from the table without a DNA check. The CDR3 has 16 residues if both end residues are counted. Germline assignment: CDR1 MNHEY and CDR2 SMNVEV (reference sequence). CDR3 amino acids: CASSPTRGVSADARYS.

A note on this clonotype: At one end, the junction sequence differs from germline, possibly due to a read error. The chain carries TRBV6-1 and TRBJ2-5; possibly TRBD2 for D (5 bases). The length of the CDR3 is 14 residues. CDR1 MNHNS and CDR2 SASEGT come from the germline V gene. The CDR3 nucleotides are TGTGCCAGCGGCCTGTGGACTGGCGCCGAGGTCCAGTATTTC. This translates into CASGLWTGAEVQYF.

The CDR3 is CASSEGAGFATNEKLFF. CDR3 coding DNA: TGTGCCAGCAGTGAGGGGGCTGGCTTTGCAACTAATGAAAAACTGTTTTTT. This chain links TRBV6-1 with TRBJ1-4; tentatively, D is TRBD1 (6 bases). The CDR3 is made up of 17 amino acids. Deletions cut 3 bases from V and 0 bases from J, with 14 bases between. Germline V CDR1 and CDR2: MNHNS, SASEGT.

The chain uses TRBV4-1 and TRBJ2-2; no clear D gene. CDR1 is MGHRA, CDR2 YSYEKL, per germline. V dropped 6 bases and J dropped 6 bases, with 8 bases sitting between them. CDR3 size: 12 residues. The CDR3 sequence: CASSRLAGELFF. CDR3 in DNA: TGCGCCAGCAGTCGGCTGGCCGGGGAGCTGTTTTTT.

The chain links TRBV4-1 to TRBJ2-1; 11 bases agree with TRBD2. The trim removed 3 bases at V and 2 bases at J, leaving 0 bases unmatched. The CDR3 length is 15 residues. Germline V gene sequence: CDR1 MGHRA, CDR2 YSYEKL. This CDR3 is CASSHSGGAYNEQFF. CDR3 nucleotides: TGCGCCAGCAGCCATAGCGGGGGGGCCTACAATGAGCAGTTCTTC.

As to this clonotype: One junction end does not reproduce the germline sequence, and a read error may be involved. This rearrangement joins TRBV6-1 to TRBJ2-4; D might be TRBD1 or TRBD2, each matching 6 bases. Per germline, CDR1 MNHNS and CDR2 SASEGT. The CDR3 covers 14 residues. The CDR3 sequence is CGSRGQLATNTQYF. The CDR3 nucleotides read TGTGGCAGCCGGGGGCAGCTAGCCACAAACACGCAGTACTTC.

V gene TRBV6-1 combines with J gene TRBJ2-5; the match to TRBD2 covers 7 bases. The CDR3 length is 15 residues. Germline V gene lookup returns CDR1 MNHNS and CDR2 SASEGT. V was clipped by 4 bases and J by 4 bases; unmatched bases: 9. This CDR3 reads CASSVVWGGGETQYF. The DNA for the CDR3 is TGTGCCAGCAGTGTGGTCTGGGGGGGGGGAGAGACCCAGTACTTC.

This clonotype is labeled as medium-sized. J is TRBJ2-1 and V is TRBV6-1, with unresolved D. The end of the DNA fits TRBJ2-7 better, so the J call may be wrong. Germline CDR1 is MNHNS and CDR2 is SASEGT. The CDR3 length is 12 residues. The CDR3 region is CASRTPLGEQYF. The CDR3 DNA reads TGTGCCAGCAGAACACCGCTGGGGGAGCAGTACTTC.

V is TRBV7-6 and J is TRBJ2-2; no clear D. Looked up from germline, CDR1 is SGHVS and CDR2 is FNYEAQ. CDR3 length equals 14 residues. Trimming left V 1 base short and J 6 bases short, with 9 bases between. The CDR3 DNA sequence: TGTGCCAGCAGCTTAGAGAGGAGCGCCGGGGAGCTGTTTTTT. It specifies CASSLERSAGELFF.

The chain carries TRBV6-1 and TRBJ2-5; 10 bases are shared with TRBD2. V shed 5 bases and J 4 bases; nucleotides not matched to a gene: 16. The CDR3 consists of 18 residues. Germline-derived CDR1 and CDR2 are MNHNS and SASEGT. CDR3 bases: TGTGCCAGCAGTCGCGGGGGAGCGGGAGGGCGTGGCACAGAGACCCAGTACTTC. It is translated as CASSRGGAGGRGTETQYF.

This clonotype was picked up one time. Relative to the germline gene, one junction end is altered; a read error may explain this. This chain uses TRBV6-1 with TRBJ2-3, with D possibly matching TRBD2 (5 bases). Per the germline V gene, CDR1 is MNHNS and CDR2 is SASEGT. The CDR3 extends over 15 amino acids. This CDR3 is CARRREYSDPDTQYF. CDR3 bases: TGTGCCAGGAGAAGGGAGTACAGTGACCCAGATACGCAGTATTTC.

V gene TRBV6-1 combines with J gene TRBJ2-5; 7 nucleotides align to TRBD2. CDR1 MNHNS and CDR2 SASEGT come from the germline V gene. The CDR3 length is 15 residues. Unmatched junction bases numbered 11, after V lost 8 bases and J lost 2 bases. CDR3 amino acids: CASRPEWGGQETQYF. The DNA of the CDR3 is TGTGCCAGCCGACCCGAGTGGGGGGGGCAAGAGACCCAGTACTTC.

The gene calls are TRBV6-1 and TRBJ2-5; 8 nucleotides agree with TRBD2. The J call may be mistaken, given a closer DNA end match to TRBJ2-7. This CDR3 spans 15 amino acids. In germline, CDR1 is MNHNS, CDR2 SASEGT. CDR3 coding DNA: TGTGCCAGCACTCTTGTTTGGACTAGCACCTACGAGCAGTACTTC. Its protein product is CASTLVWTSTYEQYF.

The genes are TRBV6-1 and TRBJ2-1, with D perhaps matching TRBD2 (5 bases). The J call may be in error: the DNA end matches TRBJ2-3 better. Per germline, CDR1 MNHNS and CDR2 SASEGT. The CDR3 is 17 residues long. CDR3 in amino acids: CASSEGSRVPRTGEQYF. CDR3 bases: TGTGCCAGCAGTGAAGGTTCGAGGGTTCCCCGAACCGGGGAGCAGTATTTT.

The rearrangement uses TRBV6-5 and TRBJ2-1; 8 nucleotides match TRBD2. CDR3 length equals 15 residues. Germline V gene lookup returns CDR1 MNHEY and CDR2 SVGAGI. The V gene end was trimmed by 0 bases and the J gene end by 10 bases; junction bases not matched to a gene: 8. CDR3 amino acids: CASSYSRAGGGEQFF. In DNA, the CDR3 is TGTGCCAGCAGTTACTCGAGGGCGGGAGGCGGGGAGCAGTTCTTC.

This clonotype was counted once. This chain connects TRBV6-1 to TRBJ2-1; TRBD2 aligns across 7 bases. TRBJ2-4 explains the end of the DNA better; the J call may be wrong. Germline-derived CDR1 and CDR2 are MNHNS and SASEGT. This CDR3 is built from 17 residues. In DNA form, the CDR3 reads TGTGCCAGCAGTGCGGGAGGCGGGCGCCAGGATTTAAAGATTCAGTACTTC. Its translation: CASSAGGGRQDLKIQYF.

This clonotype was seen many times. The V call is TRBV6-1, the J call TRBJ2-2; D is uncertain. Germline values: CDR1 MNHNS, CDR2 SASEGT. The V gene lost 7 bases and the J gene lost 6 bases, with 9 bases spanning the gap. This CDR3 spans 12 amino acids. CDR3 residues: CASTRVAGELFF. CDR3 nucleotide sequence: TGTGCCAGCACTCGAGTGGCCGGGGAGCTGTTTTTT.